This T cell receptor (beta chain) was sequenced in a study of a mutant IDH1 vaccine in newly diagnosed glioma. Study background: Following radiotherapy alone, or alongside temozolomide cycles, vaccination was started after an interval of 4-6 weeks. Treated patients had a mean age of roughly 40 years and a roughly 62% male, about 40% female split.

Libraries were prepared by immunoSEQ multiplex PCR; TCRdb keeps only in-frame clonotypes and omits some of them. The sample lists around 50,000 clones, less than 85% seen once, with roughly 4.3% in the top ten. In regard to this clone: Antigen: not known.

Study-level findings and limits: Seemingly, pseudoprogression had no relation to changes in the top peripheral T cell clonotypes.

Specified time point: week 47, end of study. A single vaccine dose contained 300 ug of mutant IDH1 20-mer peptide, and topical imiquimod was used with it. Material: PBMCs, obtained from a glioma patient whose treatment included an IDH1 peptide vaccine. The TCR was taken from a woman between 25 and 40 years old with glioma. Some clones in this sample may be carry-over from other donors' samples.

CDR3 amino acids: CASSVRSYEQYF. CDR3 DNA: TGTGCCAGCAGCGTGCGGTCCTACGAGCAGTACTTC. V usage is TRBV5-8 and J usage is TRBJ2-7, with D unclear. Per the germline V gene, CDR1 is SGHTS and CDR2 is YDEGEE. Trimming shortened V by 4 bases and J by 1 base, and 6 bases separated the two germline ends. This CDR3 comprises 12 residues.